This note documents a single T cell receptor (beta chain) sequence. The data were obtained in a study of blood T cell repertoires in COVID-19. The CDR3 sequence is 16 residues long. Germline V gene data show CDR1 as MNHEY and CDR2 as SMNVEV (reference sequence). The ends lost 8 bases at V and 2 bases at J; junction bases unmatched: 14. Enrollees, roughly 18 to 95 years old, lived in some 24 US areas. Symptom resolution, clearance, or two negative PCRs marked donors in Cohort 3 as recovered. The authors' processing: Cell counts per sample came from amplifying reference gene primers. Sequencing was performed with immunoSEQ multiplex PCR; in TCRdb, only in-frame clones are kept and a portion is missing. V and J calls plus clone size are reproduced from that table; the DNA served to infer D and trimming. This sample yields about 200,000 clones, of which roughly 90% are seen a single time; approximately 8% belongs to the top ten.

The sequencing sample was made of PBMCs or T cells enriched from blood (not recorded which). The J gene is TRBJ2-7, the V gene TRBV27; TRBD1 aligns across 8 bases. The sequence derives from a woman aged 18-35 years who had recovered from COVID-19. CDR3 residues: CASPPTADRGPYEQYF. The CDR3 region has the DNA TGTGCCAGCCCGCCCACAGCCGACAGGGGTCCCTACGAGCAGTACTTC.